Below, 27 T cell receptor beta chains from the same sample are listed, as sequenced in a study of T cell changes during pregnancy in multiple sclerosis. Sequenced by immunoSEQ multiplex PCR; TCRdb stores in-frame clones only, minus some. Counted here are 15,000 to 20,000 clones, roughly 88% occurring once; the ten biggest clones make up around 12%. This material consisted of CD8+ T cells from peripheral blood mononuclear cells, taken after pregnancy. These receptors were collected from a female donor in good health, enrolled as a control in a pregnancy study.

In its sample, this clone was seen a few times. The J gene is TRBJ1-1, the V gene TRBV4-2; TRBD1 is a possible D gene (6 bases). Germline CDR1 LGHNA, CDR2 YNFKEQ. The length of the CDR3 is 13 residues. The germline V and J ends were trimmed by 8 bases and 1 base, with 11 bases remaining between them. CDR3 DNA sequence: TGTGCCAGCGGACAACAGGGGAACACTGAAGCTTTCTTT. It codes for CASGQQGNTEAFF.

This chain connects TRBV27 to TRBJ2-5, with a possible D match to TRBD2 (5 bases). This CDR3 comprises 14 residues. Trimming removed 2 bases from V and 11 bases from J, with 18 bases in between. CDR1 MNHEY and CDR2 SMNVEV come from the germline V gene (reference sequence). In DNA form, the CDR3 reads TGTGCCAGCAGTTTAATCCTAGACCTCGGGAAGCAGTACTTC. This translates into CASSLILDLGKQYF.

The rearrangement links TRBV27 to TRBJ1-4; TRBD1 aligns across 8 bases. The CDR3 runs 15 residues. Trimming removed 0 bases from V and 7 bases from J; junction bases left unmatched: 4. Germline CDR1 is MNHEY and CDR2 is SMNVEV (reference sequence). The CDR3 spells CASSLSQGAGEKLFF. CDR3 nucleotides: TGTGCCAGCAGTTTATCTCAGGGGGCGGGTGAAAAACTGTTTTTT. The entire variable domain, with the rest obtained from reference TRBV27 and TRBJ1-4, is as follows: EAQVTQNPRYLITVTGKKLTVTCSQNMNHEYMSWYRQDPGLGLRQIYYSMNVEVTDKGDVPEGYKVSRKEKRNFPLILESPSPNQTSLYFCASSLSQGAGEKLFFGSGTQLSVL.

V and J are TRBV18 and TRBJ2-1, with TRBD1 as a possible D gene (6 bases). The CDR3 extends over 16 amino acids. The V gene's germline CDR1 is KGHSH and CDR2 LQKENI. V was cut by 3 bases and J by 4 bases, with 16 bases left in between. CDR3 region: CASSPSRDTSYNEQFF. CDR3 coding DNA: TGTGCCAGCTCACCTTCCCGGGACACTTCATACAATGAGCAGTTCTTC.

In DNA, the CDR3 is TGTGCCAGCAGCTCCCCGGGACTAGCGTCCTACGAGCAGTACTTC. Its translation is CASSSPGLASYEQYF. This chain joins TRBV5-4 and TRBJ2-7, with 10 bases aligning to TRBD2. Germline V gene data show CDR1 as SGHNT and CDR2 as YYREEE (reference sequence). The CDR3 contains 15 residues. Trimming cost V 3 bases and J 1 base; bases outside gene matches: 4.

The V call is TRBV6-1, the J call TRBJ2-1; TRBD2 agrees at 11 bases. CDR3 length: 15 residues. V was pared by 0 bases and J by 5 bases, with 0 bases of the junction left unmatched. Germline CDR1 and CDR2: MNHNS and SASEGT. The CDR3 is CASSEAGLADNEQFF. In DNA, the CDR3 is TGTGCCAGCAGTGAAGCGGGACTAGCGGACAATGAGCAGTTCTTC.

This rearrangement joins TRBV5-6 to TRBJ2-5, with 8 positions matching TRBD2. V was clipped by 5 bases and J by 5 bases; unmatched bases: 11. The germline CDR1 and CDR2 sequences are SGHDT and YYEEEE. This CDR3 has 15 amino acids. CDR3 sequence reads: CASRGLAGSEETQYF. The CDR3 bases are TGTGCCAGCAGGGGGTTAGCGGGATCGGAGGAGACCCAGTACTTC.

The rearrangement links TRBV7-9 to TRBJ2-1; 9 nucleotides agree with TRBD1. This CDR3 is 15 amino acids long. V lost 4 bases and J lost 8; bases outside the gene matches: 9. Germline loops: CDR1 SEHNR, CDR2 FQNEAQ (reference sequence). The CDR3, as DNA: TGTGCCAGCAGCTCATACACAGGGGGCATGGATGAGCAGTTCTTC. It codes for CASSSYTGGMDEQFF.

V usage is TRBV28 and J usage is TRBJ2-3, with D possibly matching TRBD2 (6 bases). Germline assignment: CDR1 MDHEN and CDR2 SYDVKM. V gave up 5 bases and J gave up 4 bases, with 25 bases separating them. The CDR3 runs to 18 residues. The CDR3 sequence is CASSTSHHPRGASDTQYF. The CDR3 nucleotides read TGTGCCAGCAGTACGAGCCACCACCCACGCGGGGCCTCAGATACGCAGTATTTT.

CDR3 residues: CASSIGTGQFSTF. The CDR3 bases are TGTGCCAGCAGTATCGGGACAGGCCAGTTTAGCACCTTC. The V call is TRBV2, the J call TRBJ1-2; the match to TRBD1 covers 8 bases. The CDR3 runs 13 residues. Germline values: CDR1 SNHLY, CDR2 FYNNEI. The junction had 12 bases not matched to a gene; V was cut back by 5 bases and J by 13 bases. Full variable domain (outside the CDR3, taken from reference TRBV2 and TRBJ1-2): EPEVTQTPSHQVTQMGQEVILRCVPISNHLYFYWYRQILGQKVEFLVSFYNNEISEKSEIFDDQFSVERPDGSNFTLKIRSTKLEDSAMYFCASSIGTGQFSTFGSGTRLTVV.

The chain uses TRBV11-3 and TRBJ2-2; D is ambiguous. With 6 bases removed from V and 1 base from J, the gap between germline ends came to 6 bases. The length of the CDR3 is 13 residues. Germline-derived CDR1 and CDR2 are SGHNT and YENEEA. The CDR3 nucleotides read TGTGCCAGCAGTAACAGGAACACCGGGGAGCTGTTTTTT. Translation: CASSNRNTGELFF.

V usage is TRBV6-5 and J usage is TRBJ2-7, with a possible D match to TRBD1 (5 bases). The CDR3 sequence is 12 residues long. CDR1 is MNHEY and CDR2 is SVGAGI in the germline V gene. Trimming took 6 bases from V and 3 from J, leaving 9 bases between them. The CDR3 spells CASSPGFYEQYF. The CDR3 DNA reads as TGTGCCAGCAGCCCAGGGTTCTACGAGCAGTACTTC.

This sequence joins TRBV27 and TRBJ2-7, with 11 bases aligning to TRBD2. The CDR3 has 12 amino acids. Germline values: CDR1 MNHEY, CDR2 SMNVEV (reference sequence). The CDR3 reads CGDGTSGPCQYF. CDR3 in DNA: TGTGGCGACGGGACTAGCGGCCCTTGTCAGTACTTC.

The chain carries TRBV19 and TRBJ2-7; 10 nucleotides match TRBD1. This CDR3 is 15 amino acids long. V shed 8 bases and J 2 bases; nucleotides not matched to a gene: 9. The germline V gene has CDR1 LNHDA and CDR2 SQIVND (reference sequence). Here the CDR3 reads CASGDGQGGPYEQYF. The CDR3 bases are TGTGCCAGTGGCGACGGACAGGGGGGCCCCTACGAGCAGTACTTC.

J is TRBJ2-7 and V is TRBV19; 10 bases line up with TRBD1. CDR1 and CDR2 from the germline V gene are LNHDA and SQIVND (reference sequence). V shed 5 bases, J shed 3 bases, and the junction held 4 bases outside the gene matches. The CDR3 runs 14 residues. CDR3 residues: CASSFGTGVYEQYF. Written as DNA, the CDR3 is TGTGCCAGTAGTTTCGGGACAGGGGTCTACGAGCAGTACTTC. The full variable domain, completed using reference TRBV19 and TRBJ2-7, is DGGITQSPKYLFRKEGQNVTLSCEQNLNHDAMYWYRQDPGQGLRLIYYSQIVNDFQKGDIAEGYSVSREKKESFPLTVTSAQKNPTAFYLCASSFGTGVYEQYFGPGTRLTVT.

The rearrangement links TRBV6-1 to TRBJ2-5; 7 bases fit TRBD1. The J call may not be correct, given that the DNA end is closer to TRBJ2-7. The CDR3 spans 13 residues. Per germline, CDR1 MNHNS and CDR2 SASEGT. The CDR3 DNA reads TGTGCCACCGTCTGGGACAGCGCCTACGAGCAGTACTTC. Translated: CATVWDSAYEQYF.

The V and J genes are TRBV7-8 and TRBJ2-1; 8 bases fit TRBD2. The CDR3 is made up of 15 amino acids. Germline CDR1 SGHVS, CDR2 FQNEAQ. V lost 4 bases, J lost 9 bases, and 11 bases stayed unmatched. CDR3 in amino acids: CASSSGTSLSFEQFF. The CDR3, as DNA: TGTGCCAGCAGCTCCGGGACTAGTCTATCCTTTGAGCAGTTCTTC.

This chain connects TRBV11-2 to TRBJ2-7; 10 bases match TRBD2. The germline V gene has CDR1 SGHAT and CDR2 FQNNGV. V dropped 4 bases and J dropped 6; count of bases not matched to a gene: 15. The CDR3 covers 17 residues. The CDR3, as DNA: TGTGCCAGCAGCTACAGGGGGGCGGGACTAGCGTTAAGCGAGCAGTACTTC. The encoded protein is CASSYRGAGLALSEQYF.

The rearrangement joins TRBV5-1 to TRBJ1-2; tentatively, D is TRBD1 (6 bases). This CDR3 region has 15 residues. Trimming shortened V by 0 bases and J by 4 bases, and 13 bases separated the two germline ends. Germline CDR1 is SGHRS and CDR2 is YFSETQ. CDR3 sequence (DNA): TGCGCCAGCAGCTTGGTTCAGGGGTCGAGCTATGGCTACACCTTC. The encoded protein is CASSLVQGSSYGYTF.

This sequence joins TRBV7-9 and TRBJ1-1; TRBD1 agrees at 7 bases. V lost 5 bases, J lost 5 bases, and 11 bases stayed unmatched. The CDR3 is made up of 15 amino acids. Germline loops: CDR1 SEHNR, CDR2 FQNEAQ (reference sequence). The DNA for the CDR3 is TGTGCCAGCAGCCCCAGGGGGAAGGCCAGTACTGAAGCTTTCTTT. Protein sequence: CASSPRGKASTEAFF.

DNA for the CDR3: TGTGCCAGCAGCGTAGGGCGGGCTCCCTACAATGAGCAGTTCTTC. Translated, it gives CASSVGRAPYNEQFF. The V gene is TRBV9, the J gene TRBJ2-1; D may be TRBD2 (5 bases). Trimming pared 0 bases from V and 2 bases from J, leaving 9 bases between. The CDR3 contains 15 residues. Germline values: CDR1 SGDLS, CDR2 YYNGEE.

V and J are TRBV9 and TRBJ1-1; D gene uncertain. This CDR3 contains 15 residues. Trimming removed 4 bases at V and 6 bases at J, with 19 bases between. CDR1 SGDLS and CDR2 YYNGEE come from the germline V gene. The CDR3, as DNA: TGTGCCAGCAGCTCTAGCAGGAACGGCGACGCTGAAGCTTTCTTT. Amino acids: CASSSSRNGDAEAFF.

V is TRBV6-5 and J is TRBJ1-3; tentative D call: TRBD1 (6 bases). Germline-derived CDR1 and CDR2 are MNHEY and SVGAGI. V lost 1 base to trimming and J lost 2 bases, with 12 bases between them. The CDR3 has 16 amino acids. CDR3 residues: CASSYLKGVAGNTIYF. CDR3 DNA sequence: TGTGCCAGCAGTTACTTGAAGGGGGTGGCTGGAAACACCATATATTTT.

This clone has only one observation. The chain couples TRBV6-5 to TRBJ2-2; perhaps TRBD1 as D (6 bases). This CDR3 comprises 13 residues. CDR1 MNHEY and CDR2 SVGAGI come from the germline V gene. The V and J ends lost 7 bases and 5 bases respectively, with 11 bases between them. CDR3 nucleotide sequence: TGTGCCAGCACTGCCACAGGGACCGGGGAGCTGTTTTTT. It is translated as CASTATGTGELFF.

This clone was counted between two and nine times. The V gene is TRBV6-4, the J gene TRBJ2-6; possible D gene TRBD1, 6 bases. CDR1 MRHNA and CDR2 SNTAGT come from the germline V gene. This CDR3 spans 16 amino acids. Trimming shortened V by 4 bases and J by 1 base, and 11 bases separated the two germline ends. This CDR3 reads CASSASGESGANVLTF. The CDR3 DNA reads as TGTGCCAGCAGTGCATCAGGGGAATCTGGGGCCAACGTCCTGACTTTC.

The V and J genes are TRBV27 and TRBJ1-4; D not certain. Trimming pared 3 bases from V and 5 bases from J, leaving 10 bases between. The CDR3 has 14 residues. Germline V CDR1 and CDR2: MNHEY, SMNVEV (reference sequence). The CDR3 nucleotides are TGTGCCAGCAGTTTTCGGGTCTACAATGAAAAACTGTTTTTT. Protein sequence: CASSFRVYNEKLFF.

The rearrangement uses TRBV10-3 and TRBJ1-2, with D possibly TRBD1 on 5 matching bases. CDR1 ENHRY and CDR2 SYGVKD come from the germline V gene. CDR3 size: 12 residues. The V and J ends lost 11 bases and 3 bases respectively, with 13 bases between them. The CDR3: CASGGEYYGYTF. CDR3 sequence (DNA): TGTGCCTCTGGAGGGGAATACTATGGCTACACCTTC.